The subject of this entry is one TCR beta chain. MiXCR, applied by TCRdb to the RT-PCR reads, yields one record per CDR3 protein. The sample contains about 700,000 distinct CDR3 sequences, over 12% of which appear only once. CDR3 length: 14 amino acids. Germline V lookup: CDR1 MDHEN, CDR2 SYDVKM. Trimming removed 3 bases at V and 5 bases at J, with 11 bases between. The material sequenced was memory CD4+ T cells from blood. J is TRBJ1-5 and V is TRBV28; D gene uncertain. The receptor was isolated from a female donor in good health, serving as a healthy control. The CDR3 spells CASSFGQLYQPQHF. Written as DNA, the CDR3 is TGTGCCAGCAGTTTCGGGCAGCTATATCAGCCCCAGCATTTT.